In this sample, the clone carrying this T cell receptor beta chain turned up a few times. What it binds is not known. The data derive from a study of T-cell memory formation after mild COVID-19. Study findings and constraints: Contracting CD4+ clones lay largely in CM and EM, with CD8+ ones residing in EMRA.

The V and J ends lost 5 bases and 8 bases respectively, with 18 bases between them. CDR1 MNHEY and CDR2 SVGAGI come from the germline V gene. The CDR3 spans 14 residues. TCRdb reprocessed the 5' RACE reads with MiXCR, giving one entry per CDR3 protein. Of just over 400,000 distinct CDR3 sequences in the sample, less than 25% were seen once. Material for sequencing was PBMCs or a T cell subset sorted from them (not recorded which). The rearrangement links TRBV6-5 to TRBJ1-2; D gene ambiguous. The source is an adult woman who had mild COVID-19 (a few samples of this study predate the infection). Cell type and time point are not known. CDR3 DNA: TGTGCCAGCAGTCTCAACATGCTTTCGGGGGGCTACACCTTC. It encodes CASSLNMLSGGYTF.